The entry that follows covers one TCR beta chain sequence. Antigen specificity is unknown. This sample was included in a study of OX40 agonist ivuxolimab in advanced cancers. Study-level background: An agonistic human IgG2 monoclonal antibody against OX40 (CD134) was given. The study, taken as a whole, reports: Expanded clones belonging to CD8+ T cells outnumbered, on average, those of CD4+.

Sequencing used immunoSEQ multiplex PCR; TCRdb keeps in-frame clones, though not all of them. The table includes about 100,000 clones, 89% detected once. Trimming removed 7 bases at V and 7 bases at J, with 13 bases between. Germline V gene sequence: CDR1 SGHAT, CDR2 FQNNGV. The CDR3 sequence is 13 residues long. The source is an adult with an advanced solid tumor such as melanoma, head and neck, liver or kidney cancer. Source: CD4+ or CD8+ T cells sorted from blood, taken in a trial of the OX40 agonist ivuxolimab. The genes are TRBV11-2 and TRBJ2-2, with a possible D match to TRBD2 (6 bases). CDR3 residues: CASTFWGDGELFF. The CDR3 nucleotides are TGTGCCAGCACCTTCTGGGGGGACGGGGAGCTGTTTTTT.